This T cell receptor beta chain was retrieved from a study of control samples from healthy donors and cancer patients. J gave up 2 bases and V 6 bases, and 11 bases lay outside the gene matches. CDR3 length: 16 residues. The germline V gene has CDR1 SGHAT and CDR2 FQNNGV. TCRdb keeps only in-frame clones here, not all; method: immunoSEQ multiplex PCR. Of approximately 120,000 clones in the sample, approximately 89% were seen once. The source material was blood. The chain joins TRBV11-2 to TRBJ2-3; 7 bases are shared with TRBD1. The source is a man aged 55 to 69 in good health. CDR3 DNA sequence: TGTGCCAGCAGTTCCCTTACAGGGGTCCCCACAGATACGCAGTATTTT. Protein sequence: CASSSLTGVPTDTQYF.